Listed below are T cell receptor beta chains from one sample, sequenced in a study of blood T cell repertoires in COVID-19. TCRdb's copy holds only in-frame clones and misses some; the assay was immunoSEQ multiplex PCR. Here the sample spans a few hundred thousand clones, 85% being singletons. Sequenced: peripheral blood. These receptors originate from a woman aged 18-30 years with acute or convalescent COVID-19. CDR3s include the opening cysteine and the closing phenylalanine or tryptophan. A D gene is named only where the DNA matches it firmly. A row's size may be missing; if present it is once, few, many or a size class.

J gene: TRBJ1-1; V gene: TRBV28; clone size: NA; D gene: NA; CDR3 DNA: TGTGCCAGCAGTCCCATCCTCGGGACTGAGAACACTGAAGCTTTCTTT; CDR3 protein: CASSPILGTENTEAFF
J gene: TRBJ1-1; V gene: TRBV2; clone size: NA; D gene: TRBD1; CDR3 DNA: TGTGCCAGCAGCGACAGGGGCCCTGAAGCTTTCTTT; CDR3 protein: CASSDRGPEAFF
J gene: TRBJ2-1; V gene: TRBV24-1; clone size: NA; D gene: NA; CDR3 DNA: TGTGCCACCAGTGATAATATATACAATGAGCAGTTCTTC; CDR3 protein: CATSDNIYNEQFF
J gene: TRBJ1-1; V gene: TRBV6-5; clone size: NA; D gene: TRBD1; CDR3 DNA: TGTGCCAGCAGTCGACAGGGGAACACTGAAGCTTTCTTT; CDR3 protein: CASSRQGNTEAFF
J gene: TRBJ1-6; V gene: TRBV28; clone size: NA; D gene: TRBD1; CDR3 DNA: TGTGCCAGCAGGCAGGGGGCGGATTCACCCCTCCACTTT; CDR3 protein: CASRQGADSPLHF
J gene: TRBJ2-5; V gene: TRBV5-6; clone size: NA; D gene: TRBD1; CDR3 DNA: TGTGCCAGCAGCTTCCGACAGGGACAAGAGACCCAGTACTTC; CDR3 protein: CASSFRQGQETQYF
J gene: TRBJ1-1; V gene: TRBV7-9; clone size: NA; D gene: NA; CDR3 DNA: TGTGCCAGCAGCCCCGGGGGGGGCACTGAAGCTTTCTTT; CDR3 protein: CASSPGGGTEAFF
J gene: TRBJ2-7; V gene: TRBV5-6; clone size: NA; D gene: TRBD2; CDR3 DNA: TGTGCCAGCAGCTTACCCCTAGCGGGAGCGAACGAGCAGTACTTC; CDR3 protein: CASSLPLAGANEQYF
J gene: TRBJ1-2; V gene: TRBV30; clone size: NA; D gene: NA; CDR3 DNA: TGTGCCTGGGTGCTGCGTCCCAACTATGGCTACACCTTC; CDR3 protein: CAWVLRPNYGYTF
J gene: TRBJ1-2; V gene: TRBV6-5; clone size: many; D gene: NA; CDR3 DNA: TGTGCCAGCAGCGATCGGACAGACTATGGCTACACCTTC; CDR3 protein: CASSDRTDYGYTF
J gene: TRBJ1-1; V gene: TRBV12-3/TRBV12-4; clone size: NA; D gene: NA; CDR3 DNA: TGTGCCAGCAACCCCGGCGGGGCATGGGCTTTCTTT; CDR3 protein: CASNPGGAWAFF
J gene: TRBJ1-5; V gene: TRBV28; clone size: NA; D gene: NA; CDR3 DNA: TGTGCCAGCAGTTTCCCGGGGAATAGCAATCAACCCCAGCATTTT; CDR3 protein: CASSFPGNSNQPQHF
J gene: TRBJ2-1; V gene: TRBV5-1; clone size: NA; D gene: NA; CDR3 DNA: TGCGCCAGCAGCTTGTCTCAGGGCTTGGGCAATGAGCAGTTCTTC; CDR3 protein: CASSLSQGLGNEQFF
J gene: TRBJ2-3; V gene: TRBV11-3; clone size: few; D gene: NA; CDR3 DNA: TGTGCCAGCAGCTTAGGGGGGCAGAACACAGATACGCAGTATTTT; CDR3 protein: CASSLGGQNTDTQYF
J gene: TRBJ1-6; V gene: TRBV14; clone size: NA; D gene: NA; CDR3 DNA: TGTGCCAGCAGCCACCCCCAGGGGCTGAATTCACCCCTCCACTTT; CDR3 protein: CASSHPQGLNSPLHF
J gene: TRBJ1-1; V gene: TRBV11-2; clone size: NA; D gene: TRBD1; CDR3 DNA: TGTGCCAGCAACTTGGGGACAGGGGGGAACACTGAAGCTTTCTTT; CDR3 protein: CASNLGTGGNTEAFF
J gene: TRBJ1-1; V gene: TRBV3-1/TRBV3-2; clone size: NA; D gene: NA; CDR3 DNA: TGTGCCAGCAGCCAAGATGCGGTTGGGGGGACTGAAGCTTTCTTT; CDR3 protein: CASSQDAVGGTEAFF
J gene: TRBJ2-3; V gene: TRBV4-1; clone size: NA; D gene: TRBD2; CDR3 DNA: TGCGCCAGCAGCAATCCTTTAGGAGCGCGGGGGGGCGGGGTCCCAGATACGCAGTATTTT; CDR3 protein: CASSNPLGARGGGVPDTQYF
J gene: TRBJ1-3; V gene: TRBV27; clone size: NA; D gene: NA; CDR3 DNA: TGTGCCAGCAGAGGAACAGTGAGCTCTGGAAACACCATATATTTT; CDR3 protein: CASRGTVSSGNTIYF
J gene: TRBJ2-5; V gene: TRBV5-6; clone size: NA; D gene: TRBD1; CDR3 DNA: TGTGCCAGCAGCTTGTCCGGGACAGGGCAAGAGACCCAGTACTTC; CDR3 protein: CASSLSGTGQETQYF
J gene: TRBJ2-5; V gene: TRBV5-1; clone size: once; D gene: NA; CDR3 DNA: TGCGCCAGCAGCTTGGTGCCTAGCGTGGAGACCCAGTACTTC; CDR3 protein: CASSLVPSVETQYF
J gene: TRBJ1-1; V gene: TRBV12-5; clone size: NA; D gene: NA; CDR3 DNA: TGTGCTAGTGGTTCGGGGGGGGCCAAGAGAACTGAAGCTTTCTTT; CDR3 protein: CASGSGGAKRTEAFF
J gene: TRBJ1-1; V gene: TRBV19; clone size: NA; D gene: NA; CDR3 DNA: TGTGCCAGTAGTATGGGGGCAGGGGTCACTGAAGCTTTCTTT; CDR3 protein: CASSMGAGVTEAFF
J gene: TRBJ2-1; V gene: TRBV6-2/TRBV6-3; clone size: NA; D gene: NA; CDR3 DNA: TGTGCCAGCAGTTATTCGGAGACCCCCGGTTATAATGAGCAGTTCTTC; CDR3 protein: CASSYSETPGYNEQFF
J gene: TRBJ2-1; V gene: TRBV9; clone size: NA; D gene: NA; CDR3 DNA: TGTGCCAGCAGCCAAGAGTGGGGCCACTACAATGAGCAGTTCTTC; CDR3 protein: CASSQEWGHYNEQFF
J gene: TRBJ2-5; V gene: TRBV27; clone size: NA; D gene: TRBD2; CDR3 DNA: TGTGCCAGCAGCCTGTTGGGACTAGCGGGGAGGTACCAAGAGACCCAGTACTTC; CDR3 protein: CASSLLGLAGRYQETQYF
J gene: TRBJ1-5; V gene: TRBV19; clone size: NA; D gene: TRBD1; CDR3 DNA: TGTGCCAGTAGATCTAAGGGACAGGGAAATTATCCCCAGCATTTT; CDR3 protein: CASRSKGQGNYPQHF
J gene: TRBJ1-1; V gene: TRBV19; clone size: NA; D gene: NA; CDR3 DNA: TGTGCCAGTAGTATTAAGGGAGGTGGCACTGAAGCTTTCTTT; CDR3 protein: CASSIKGGGTEAFF
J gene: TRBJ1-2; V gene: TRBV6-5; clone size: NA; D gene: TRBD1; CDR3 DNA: TGTGCCAGCAGCCGCCAGGGGGCAGGAGGCTACACCTTC; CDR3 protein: CASSRQGAGGYTF
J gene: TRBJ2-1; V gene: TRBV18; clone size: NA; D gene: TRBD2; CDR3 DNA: TGTGCCAGCCGGACTAGCGGGAAGAGGGTAGATGAGCAGTTCTTC; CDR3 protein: CASRTSGKRVDEQFF
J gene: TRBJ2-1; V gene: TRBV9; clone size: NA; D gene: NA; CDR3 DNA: TGTGCCAGCAGCGTAGCACCGGGGGAGGATGAGCAGTTCTTC; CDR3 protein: CASSVAPGEDEQFF